Below, one T cell receptor (beta chain) is given with its context. Its antigen remains unidentified. There was one heparinised blood draw per donor, averaging roughly 100 mL. The data derive from a study of beta chain features in type 1 diabetes. Study-level background: Sorted cells examined across all samples numbered some 98 million.

The CDR3 has 13 residues. The V and J ends lost 5 bases and 3 bases respectively, with 12 bases between them. CDR1 and CDR2 (germline): SGHRS, YFSETQ. General study findings and limits: Across all four CD4+ subsets, people with type 1 diabetes showed modestly shorter TCRB CDR3s. Fewer junction insertions and more nucleotide deletions appeared in type 1 diabetes patients.

Expressed TCRB transcripts were sequenced because the isolated RNA had all been reverse transcribed beforehand. The table came from immunoSEQ multiplex PCR; TCRdb's copy has only in-frame clones and leaves some out. The table shows 250,000 to 300,000 clones, with roughly a quarter occurring only once. The sequencing input was naive CD4+ T cells from blood. This TCR was sampled from a young woman with type 1 diabetes. V usage is TRBV5-1 and J usage is TRBJ2-7; TRBD2 might be the D (6 bases). The CDR3, as DNA: TGCGCCAGCAGGCCGGAGGGGCGCTACGAGCAGTACTTC. This translates into CASRPEGRYEQYF.